This T cell receptor beta chain emerged from a study of T cell changes during pregnancy in multiple sclerosis. Losses at the gene ends were 0 bases for V and 4 bases for J; bases not matched to a gene: 6. The CDR3 extends over 16 amino acids. CDR1 MRHNA and CDR2 SNTAGT come from the germline V gene. The method was immunoSEQ multiplex PCR; TCRdb's version includes in-frame clones alone and lacks a portion of them. The sample consists of about 100,000 clones, approximately 91% of them appearing once. V usage is TRBV6-4 and J usage is TRBJ1-2, with 9 bases fitting TRBD1. The sequence came from a female donor with multiple sclerosis, enrolled in a pregnancy study. The specimen was peripheral blood, collected in the second trimester of pregnancy. Here the CDR3 DNA reads TGTGCCAGCAGTGACTCCACTGGGGGACAGGGCTATGGCTACACCTTC. Translating gives CASSDSTGGQGYGYTF.